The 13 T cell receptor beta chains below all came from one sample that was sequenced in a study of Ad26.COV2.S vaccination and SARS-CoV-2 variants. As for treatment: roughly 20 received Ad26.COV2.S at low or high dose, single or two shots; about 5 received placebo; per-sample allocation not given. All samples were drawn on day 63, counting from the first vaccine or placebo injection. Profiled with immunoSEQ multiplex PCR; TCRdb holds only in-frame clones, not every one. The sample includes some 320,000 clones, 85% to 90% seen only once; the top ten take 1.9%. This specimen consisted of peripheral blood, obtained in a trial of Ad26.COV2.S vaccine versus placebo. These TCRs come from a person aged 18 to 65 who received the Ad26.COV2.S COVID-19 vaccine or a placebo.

The CDR3, as DNA: TGTGCCAGCAGTCCCACCGGGACGAACTTTGCTTTCTTT. Protein sequence: CASSPTGTNFAFF. The J gene is TRBJ1-1, the V gene TRBV6-5; D may be TRBD1 (5 bases). Germline V gene sequence: CDR1 MNHEY, CDR2 SVGAGI. V lost 5 bases, J lost 11 bases, and 18 bases lay in between. There are 13 residues in the CDR3.

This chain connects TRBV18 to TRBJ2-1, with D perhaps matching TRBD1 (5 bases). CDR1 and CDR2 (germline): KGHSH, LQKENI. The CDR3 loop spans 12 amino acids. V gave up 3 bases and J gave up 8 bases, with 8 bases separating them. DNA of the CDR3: TGTGCCAGCTCACCTCAGACAGATGAGCAGTTCTTC. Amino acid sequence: CASSPQTDEQFF.

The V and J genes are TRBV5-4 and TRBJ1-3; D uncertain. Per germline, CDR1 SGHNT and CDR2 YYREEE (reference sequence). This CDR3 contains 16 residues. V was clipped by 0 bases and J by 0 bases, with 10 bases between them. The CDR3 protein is CASSLAVGSSGNTIYF. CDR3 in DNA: TGTGCCAGCAGCTTGGCAGTCGGGAGCTCTGGAAACACCATATATTTT.

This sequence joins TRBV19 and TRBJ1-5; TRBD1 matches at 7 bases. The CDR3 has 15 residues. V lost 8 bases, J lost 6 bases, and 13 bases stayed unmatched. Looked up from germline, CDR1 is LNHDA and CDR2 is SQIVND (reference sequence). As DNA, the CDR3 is TGTGCCAGTTCCCCTGACAGGGTAGCAGGTCAGCCCCAGCATTTT. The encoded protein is CASSPDRVAGQPQHF. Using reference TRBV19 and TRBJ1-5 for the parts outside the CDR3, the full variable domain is DGGITQSPKYLFRKEGQNVTLSCEQNLNHDAMYWYRQDPGQGLRLIYYSQIVNDFQKGDIAEGYSVSREKKESFPLTVTSAQKNPTAFYLCASSPDRVAGQPQHFGDGTRLSIL.

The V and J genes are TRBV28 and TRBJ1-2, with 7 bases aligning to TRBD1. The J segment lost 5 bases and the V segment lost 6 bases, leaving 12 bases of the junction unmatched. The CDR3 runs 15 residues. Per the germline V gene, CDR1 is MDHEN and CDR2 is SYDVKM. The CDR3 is CASSRPGGQGYGYTF. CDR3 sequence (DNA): TGTGCCAGCAGCCGTCCAGGGGGGCAGGGGTATGGCTACACCTTC.

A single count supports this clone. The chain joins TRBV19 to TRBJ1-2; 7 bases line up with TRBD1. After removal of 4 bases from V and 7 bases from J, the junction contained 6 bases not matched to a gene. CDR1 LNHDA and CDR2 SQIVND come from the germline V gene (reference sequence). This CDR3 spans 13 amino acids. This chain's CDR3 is CASSTQNRGGYTF. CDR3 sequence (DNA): TGTGCCAGTAGTACACAGAACAGGGGTGGCTACACCTTC.

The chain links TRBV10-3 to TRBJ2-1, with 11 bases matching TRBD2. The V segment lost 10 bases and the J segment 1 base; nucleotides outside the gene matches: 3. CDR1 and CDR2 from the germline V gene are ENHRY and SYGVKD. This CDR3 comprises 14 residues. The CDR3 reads CATGLAGSYNEQFF. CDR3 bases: TGTGCCACCGGACTAGCGGGTTCCTACAATGAGCAGTTCTTC.

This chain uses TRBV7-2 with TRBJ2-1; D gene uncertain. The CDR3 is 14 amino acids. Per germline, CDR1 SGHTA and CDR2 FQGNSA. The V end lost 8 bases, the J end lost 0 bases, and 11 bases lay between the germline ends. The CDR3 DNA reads TGTGCCAGCTCCCTACTCCTCTCCTACAATGAGCAGTTCTTC. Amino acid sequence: CASSLLLSYNEQFF.

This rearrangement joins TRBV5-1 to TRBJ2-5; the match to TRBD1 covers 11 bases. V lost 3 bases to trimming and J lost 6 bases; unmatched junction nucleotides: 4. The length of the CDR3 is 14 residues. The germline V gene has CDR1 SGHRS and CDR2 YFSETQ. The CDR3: CASSSGTGGQTQYF. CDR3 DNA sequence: TGCGCCAGCAGCTCCGGGACAGGGGGACAGACCCAGTACTTC.

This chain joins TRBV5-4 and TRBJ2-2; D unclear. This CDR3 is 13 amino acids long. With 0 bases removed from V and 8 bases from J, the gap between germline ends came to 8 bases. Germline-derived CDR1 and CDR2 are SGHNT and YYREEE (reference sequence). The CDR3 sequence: CASSLGTSGELFF. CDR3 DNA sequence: TGTGCCAGCAGCTTGGGGACGTCGGGGGAGCTGTTTTTT.

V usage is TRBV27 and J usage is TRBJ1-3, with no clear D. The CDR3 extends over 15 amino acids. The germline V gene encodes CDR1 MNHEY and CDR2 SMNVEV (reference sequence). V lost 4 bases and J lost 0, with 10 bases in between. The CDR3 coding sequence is TGTGCCAGCAGTTCAGGACTGTACTCTGGAAACACCATATATTTT. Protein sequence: CASSSGLYSGNTIYF.

The CDR3, as DNA: TGCGCCAGCAGCTTGATGGCGGGTAGCACAGATACGCAGTATTTT. Translating gives CASSLMAGSTDTQYF. The chain joins TRBV5-1 to TRBJ2-3, with TRBD2 as a possible D gene (5 bases). CDR3 length: 15 amino acids. The V gene's germline CDR1 is SGHRS and CDR2 YFSETQ. The V end lost 1 base, the J end lost 0 bases, and 9 bases lay between the germline ends.

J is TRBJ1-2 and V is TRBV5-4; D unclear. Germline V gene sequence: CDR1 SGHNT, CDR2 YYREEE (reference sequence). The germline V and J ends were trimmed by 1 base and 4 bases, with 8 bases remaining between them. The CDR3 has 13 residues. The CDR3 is CASSLRGLYGYTF. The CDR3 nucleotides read TGTGCCAGCAGCTTGAGAGGGCTCTATGGCTACACCTTC.